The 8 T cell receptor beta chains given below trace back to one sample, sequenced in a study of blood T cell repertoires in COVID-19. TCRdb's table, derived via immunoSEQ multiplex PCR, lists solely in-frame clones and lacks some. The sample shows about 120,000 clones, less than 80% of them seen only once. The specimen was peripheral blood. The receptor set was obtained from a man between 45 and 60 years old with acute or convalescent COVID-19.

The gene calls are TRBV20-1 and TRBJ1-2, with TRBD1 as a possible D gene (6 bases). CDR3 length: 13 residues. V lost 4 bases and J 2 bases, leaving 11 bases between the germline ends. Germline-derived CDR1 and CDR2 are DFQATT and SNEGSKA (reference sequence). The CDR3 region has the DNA TGCAGTGCTAATGATGGGACAAACTATGGCTACACCTTC. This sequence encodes CSANDGTNYGYTF.

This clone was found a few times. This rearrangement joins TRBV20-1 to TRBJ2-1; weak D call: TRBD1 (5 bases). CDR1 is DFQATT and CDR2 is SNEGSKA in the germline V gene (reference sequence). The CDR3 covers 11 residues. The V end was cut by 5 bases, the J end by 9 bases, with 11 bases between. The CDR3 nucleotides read TGCAGTGCTGGACAATCCAGTGAGCAGTTCTTC. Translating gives CSAGQSSEQFF.

CDR3 loop: CASSLFTSGNTDTQYF. The CDR3, as DNA: TGTGCCAGCAGTTTATTTACTAGCGGGAACACAGATACGCAGTATTTT. This chain joins TRBV27 and TRBJ2-3; 10 positions agree with TRBD2. This CDR3 region has 16 residues. Unmatched junction bases numbered 3, after V lost 1 base and J lost 2 bases. Germline V lookup: CDR1 MNHEY, CDR2 SMNVEV (reference sequence).

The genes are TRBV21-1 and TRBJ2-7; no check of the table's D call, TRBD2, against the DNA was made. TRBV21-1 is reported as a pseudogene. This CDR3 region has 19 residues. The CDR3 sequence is CASSKSYPGLAGGRCEQYF. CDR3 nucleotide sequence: TGTGCCAGCAGCAAATCCTACCCGGGACTAGCGGGAGGGCGCTGCGAGCAGTACTTC.

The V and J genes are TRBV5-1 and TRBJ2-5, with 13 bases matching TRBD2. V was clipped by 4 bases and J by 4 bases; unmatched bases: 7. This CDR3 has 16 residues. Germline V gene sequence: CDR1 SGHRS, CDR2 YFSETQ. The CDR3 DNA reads TGCGCCAGCAGCGCCGTACTAGCGGGAGGGCCAGAGACCCAGTACTTC. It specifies CASSAVLAGGPETQYF. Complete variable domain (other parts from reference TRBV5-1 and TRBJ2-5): KAGVTQTPRYLIKTRGQQVTLSCSPISGHRSVSWYQQTPGQGLQFLFEYFSETQRNKGNFPGRFSGRQFSNSRSEMNVSTLELGDSALYLCASSAVLAGGPETQYFGPGTRLLVL.

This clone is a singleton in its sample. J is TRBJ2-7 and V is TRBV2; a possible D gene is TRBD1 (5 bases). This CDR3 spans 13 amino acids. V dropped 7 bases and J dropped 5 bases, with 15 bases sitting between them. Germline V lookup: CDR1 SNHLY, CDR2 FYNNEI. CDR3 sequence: CASMEPGMDEQYF. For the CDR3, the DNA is TGTGCCAGCATGGAGCCAGGGATGGACGAGCAGTACTTC.

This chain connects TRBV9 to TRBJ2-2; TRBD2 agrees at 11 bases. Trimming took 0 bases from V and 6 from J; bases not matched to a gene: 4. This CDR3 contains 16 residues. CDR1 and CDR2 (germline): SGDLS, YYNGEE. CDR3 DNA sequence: TGTGCCAGCAGCGTAGGGGCGGGACTAGCGGCCGGGGAGCTGTTTTTT. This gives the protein CASSVGAGLAAGELFF.

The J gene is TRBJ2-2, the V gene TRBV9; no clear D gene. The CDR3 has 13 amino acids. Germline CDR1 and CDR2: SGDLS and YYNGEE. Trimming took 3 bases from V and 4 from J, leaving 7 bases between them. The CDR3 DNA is TGTGCCAGCAGCGGATACATCACCGGGGAGCTGTTTTTT. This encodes CASSGYITGELFF.